This TCR beta chain was obtained from a study of T cells in Graves' hyperthyroidism and ophthalmopathy. Study outcomes and limitations: Appearing also in blood were most of the thyroid clonotypes expanded above 0.001.

Ten or more counts support this clonotype. No antigen is known for it. It was RNA transcripts that yielded the amplified TCR beta CDR3 regions. In the first-round RT-PCR of the TCR CDR3, the HTBI primer set was used. TCRdb analysed the multiplex PCR reads with MiXCR anew, one entry per CDR3 protein. The sample holds more than 500,000 distinct CDR3 sequences; around 15% are singletons and the top ten take over 25%. Diagnoses rested on clinical symptoms, serum thyroxine and TRAb, thyroid ultrasound and orbital computed tomography. This receptor was taken from a woman aged 30 to 39 with Graves' ophthalmopathy. Sequencing used blood.

The DNA of the CDR3 is TGTGCCAGCTCACCATCAGGGGAGTACGAGCAGTACTTC. Its translation is CASSPSGEYEQYF. This chain connects TRBV18 to TRBJ2-7; a weak D match, TRBD1 (6 bases). The germline V gene encodes CDR1 KGHSH and CDR2 LQKENI. V lost 2 bases and J 4 bases, leaving 9 bases between the germline ends. The CDR3 is 13 residues long.